This T cell receptor beta chain emerged from a study of T cells expressing NK-cell markers. In the study overall: Underlying the TCR beta repertoires were sorted CD3+CD56+NKG2C+, CD3+CD56+NKG2C- and CD3+CD56-NKG2C+ T cells.

The germline V gene has CDR1 MNHEY and CDR2 SMNVEV (reference sequence). CDR3 length: 16 residues. As the method of synthesis, 5'RACE template switching with UMIs yielded TCR beta cDNA. TCRdb reprocessed the 5' RACE reads, with one entry per CDR3 protein and no DNA. This table lists 440,000 or so distinct CDR3 sequences. The specimen was blood T cells: a sorted CD56 or NKG2C T cell subset, CD4+ or CD8+ T cells, or bulk PBMC T cells (not recorded which). This chain uses TRBV27 with TRBJ1-6; lacking DNA, the TRBD1 call made by TCRdb goes unchecked. The TCR sequence derives from a woman aged 18 to 75 in good health. CDR3 residues: CASSLEGGQYPSPLHF.